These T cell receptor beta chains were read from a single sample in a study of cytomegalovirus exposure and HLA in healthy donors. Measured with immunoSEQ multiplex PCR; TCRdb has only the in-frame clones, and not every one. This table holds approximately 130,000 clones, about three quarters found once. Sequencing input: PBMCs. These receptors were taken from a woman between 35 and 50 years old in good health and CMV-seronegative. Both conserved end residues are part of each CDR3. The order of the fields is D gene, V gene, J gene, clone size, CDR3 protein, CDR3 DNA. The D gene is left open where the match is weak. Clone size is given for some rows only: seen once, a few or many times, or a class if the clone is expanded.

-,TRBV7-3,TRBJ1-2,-,CASSPDSNYGYTF,TGTGCCAGCAGCCCGGACAGTAACTATGGCTACACCTTC
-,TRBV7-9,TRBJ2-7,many,CASSPDPGAEQYF,TGTGCCAGCAGCCCCGACCCAGGGGCCGAGCAGTACTTC
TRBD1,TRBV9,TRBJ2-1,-,CASSVGTGRDNEQFF,TGTGCCAGCAGCGTAGGGACAGGCCGAGACAATGAGCAGTTCTTC
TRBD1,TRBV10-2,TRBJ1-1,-,CASSDRDRGLNTEAFF,TGCGCCAGCAGTGACCGGGACAGGGGATTGAACACTGAAGCTTTCTTT
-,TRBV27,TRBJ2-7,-,CASSFSGGYEQYF,TGTGCCAGCAGTTTCAGCGGTGGCTACGAGCAGTACTTC
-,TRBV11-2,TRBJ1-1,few,CASSWPDTPLLAFF,TGTGCCAGCAGCTGGCCGGACACCCCACTGCTAGCTTTCTTT
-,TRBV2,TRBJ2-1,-,CASSEGPYEQFF,TGTGCCAGCAGTGAAGGGCCTTATGAGCAGTTCTTC
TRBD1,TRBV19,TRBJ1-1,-,CASMRGQGTEAFF,TGTGCCAGTATGAGGGGACAGGGGACTGAAGCTTTCTTT
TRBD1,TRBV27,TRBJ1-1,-,CASNPRDRGRNTEAFF,TGTGCCAGCAACCCCCGGGACAGGGGAAGGAACACTGAAGCTTTCTTT
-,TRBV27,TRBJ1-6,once,CASSTGNSPLHF,TGTGCCAGCAGTACTGGTAATTCACCCCTCCACTTT
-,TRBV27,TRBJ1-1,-,CASSHLTLGGGVATEAFF,TGTGCCAGCAGCCACCTGACGTTGGGAGGTGGCGTGGCCACTGAAGCTTTCTTT
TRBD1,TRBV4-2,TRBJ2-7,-,CASSQVGQGVDEQYF,TGTGCCAGCAGCCAAGTAGGACAGGGGGTCGACGAGCAGTACTTC
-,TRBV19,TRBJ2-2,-,CASTPGGWNTGELFF,TGTGCCAGTACACCTGGGGGGTGGAACACCGGGGAGCTGTTTTTT